The entry below gives a single T cell receptor beta chain sequence along with its context. Its antigen is as yet unknown. The authors extracted RNA and reverse transcribed it into cDNA as the sequencing template. The table came from immunoSEQ multiplex PCR; TCRdb's copy has only in-frame clones and leaves some out. This repertoire shows 95,000 to 100,000 clones, approximately 63% found once; its top ten account for about a sixth. The data originate from a study of CD8+ T cells in alopecia areata. General observations from the study: Scalp and blood samples kept many expanded lesional clones throughout tofacitinib. TCR sharing was clearer in mice than between patients, perhaps partly owing to patient HLA diversity.

Trimming pared 2 bases from V and 3 bases from J, leaving 21 bases between. From germline, CDR1 is SGHDN and CDR2 FVKESK. This CDR3 has 18 amino acids. Indicated treatment: oral pan-JAK inhibitor, 5-10 mg twice daily. This TCR came from a human donor with alopecia areata. The source was CD8+ T cells sorted from blood, collected at approximately week 56, from a patient treated with tofacitinib. The chain recombines TRBV14 with TRBJ2-3; the D gene is possibly TRBD2 (5 bases). This chain's CDR3 is CASSQSRRTRRLTDTQYF. The CDR3 nucleotides read TGTGCCAGCAGCCAAAGTCGCCGAACTAGAAGGTTAACAGATACGCAGTATTTT.